This T cell receptor beta chain was sequenced for a study of blood T cell repertoires in COVID-19. Study as a whole: T cells, B-cell-depleted T cells, or PBMCs supplied cDNA or gDNA.

Assay used: immunoSEQ multiplex PCR; TCRdb lists only in-frame clones, some missing. The sample carries about 83,000 clones, 90% recorded once. CDR3 length: 14 residues. V lost 3 bases and J lost 6, with 14 bases in between. Looked up from germline, CDR1 is KGHDR and CDR2 is SFDVKD. The chain recombines TRBV24-1 with TRBJ2-7, with D possibly TRBD1 on 6 matching bases. Sample: peripheral blood. This clonotype was sampled from a woman older than 75 with active or convalescent COVID-19. CDR3 bases: TGTGCCACCAGTGATCCTAGGGACAAAACCGAGCAGTACTTC. Amino acid sequence: CATSDPRDKTEQYF.